This entry concerns a single TCR beta chain. These data belong to a study of blood T cell repertoires in COVID-19. The CDR3 is made up of 13 amino acids. The germline V gene encodes CDR1 MNHEY and CDR2 SVGAGI. V shed 7 bases, J shed 2 bases, and the junction held 3 bases outside the gene matches. Sequencing used immunoSEQ multiplex PCR; TCRdb keeps in-frame clones, though not all of them. The profile shows approximately 150,000 clones, roughly 90% of them singletons. The sequencing input was peripheral blood. The TCR comes from a human donor in a cohort sampled during active COVID-19. V gene TRBV6-5 combines with J gene TRBJ2-5; TRBD1 aligns across 8 bases. This CDR3 is CASNRQGQETQYF. In DNA form, the CDR3 reads TGTGCCAGCAATCGACAGGGGCAAGAGACCCAGTACTTC.